A single sample is the source of the 14 T cell receptor beta chains below, sequenced in a study of radiation and T cells in renal cell carcinoma. The time point was: blood 4 weeks post-SBRT, at nephrectomy. Treatment denoted: 15 Gy SBRT to primary tumor, nephrectomy 4 weeks later. Only in-frame clones appear in the TCRdb table, and some are missing; sequencing was by immunoSEQ multiplex PCR. The data hold 130,000 to 150,000 clones, with approximately 86% observed a single time. Sequences were derived from blood, sampled from a patient whose treatment included radiotherapy and nephrectomy. The receptors were gathered from a woman aged 45-59 years with renal cell carcinoma.

The chain has TRBV11-2 and TRBJ1-1; D unclear. V dropped 2 bases and J dropped 2 bases, with 12 bases sitting between them. The germline gives CDR1 SGHAT, CDR2 FQNNGV. The CDR3 runs to 15 residues. CDR3 bases: TGTGCCAGCAGCTTAAATCCGAACGGAAACACTGAAGCTTTCTTT. Translated, it gives CASSLNPNGNTEAFF.

This sequence joins TRBV30 and TRBJ2-3, with 7 bases identical to TRBD2. V shed 7 bases, J shed 3 bases, and the junction held 10 bases outside the gene matches. The germline gives CDR1 GTSNPN, CDR2 SVGIG (reference sequence). CDR3 length: 14 amino acids. The CDR3 is CAFASGEGTDTQYF. The CDR3 nucleotides are TGTGCCTTCGCCAGCGGGGAGGGTACAGATACGCAGTATTTT.

The chain joins TRBV19 to TRBJ1-5; 11 bases are a match to TRBD1. CDR1 is LNHDA, CDR2 SQIVND, per germline (reference sequence). With V trimmed by 4 bases and J by 0 bases, 8 bases remained unmatched. This CDR3 has 18 amino acids. CDR3 sequence: CASSTGQGAGYSNQPQHF. CDR3 sequence (DNA): TGTGCCAGTAGTACCGGACAGGGGGCTGGGTATAGCAATCAGCCCCAGCATTTT.

V gene TRBV28 combines with J gene TRBJ1-3, with a possible D match to TRBD1 (5 bases). The CDR3 totals 15 residues. CDR1 and CDR2 from the germline V gene are MDHEN and SYDVKM. V shed 2 bases and J shed 3 bases, with 11 bases lying between them. The DNA for the CDR3 is TGTGCCAGCAGTTTAGGGGCGTCGGGTGGAAACACCATATATTTT. Protein: CASSLGASGGNTIYF. The full variable domain, its missing parts supplied by reference TRBV28 and TRBJ1-3, is DVKVTQSSRYLVKRTGEKVFLECVQDMDHENMFWYRQDPGLGLRLIYFSYDVKMKEKGDIPEGYSVSREKKERFSLILESASTNQTSMYLCASSLGASGGNTIYFGEGSWLTVV.

The rearrangement links TRBV28 to TRBJ1-5; D gene uncertain. V was trimmed by 3 bases and J by 4 bases, leaving 7 bases between them. This CDR3 is built from 13 residues. Germline CDR1 reads MDHEN; CDR2 reads SYDVKM. The CDR3 loop reads CASSFVANQPQHF. DNA for the CDR3: TGTGCCAGCAGTTTTGTGGCAAATCAGCCCCAGCATTTT.

The chain recombines TRBV7-7 with TRBJ1-1, with 10 bases aligning to TRBD1. J was trimmed by 5 bases and V by 5 bases; bases with no gene match: 5. Germline V gene lookup returns CDR1 SSHAT and CDR2 FNYEAQ (reference sequence). The CDR3 is made up of 14 amino acids. The CDR3 sequence: CASSPGQGDTEAFF. The CDR3 coding sequence is TGTGCCAGCAGCCCAGGACAGGGGGATACTGAAGCTTTCTTT.

The rearrangement uses TRBV10-1 and TRBJ1-1, with TRBD1 identical over 8 bases. In germline, CDR1 is WNHNN, CDR2 SYGVQD (reference sequence). Losses at the gene ends were 3 bases for V and 4 bases for J; bases not matched to a gene: 7. The CDR3 has 15 amino acids. DNA for the CDR3: TGCGCCAGCAGTGAAGTTAGGGGACAGGTCACTGAAGCTTTCTTT. Translated: CASSEVRGQVTEAFF.

CDR3 amino acids: CASSFQGGIGNTIYF. The CDR3 DNA sequence: TGTGCCAGCAGCTTCCAGGGGGGAATCGGAAACACCATATATTTT. The genes are TRBV7-2 and TRBJ1-3, with 7 bases lining up with TRBD1. With V trimmed by 3 bases and J by 4 bases, 6 bases remained unmatched. The CDR3 covers 15 residues. In germline, CDR1 is SGHTA, CDR2 FQGNSA.

V and J are TRBV9 and TRBJ2-7, with TRBD2 matching over 9 bases. The germline gives CDR1 SGDLS, CDR2 YYNGEE. CDR3 length: 15 amino acids. The J segment lost 2 bases and the V segment lost 4 bases, leaving 7 bases of the junction unmatched. The CDR3 spells CASSPRTSETYEQYF. In DNA form, the CDR3 reads TGTGCCAGCAGCCCCCGGACTAGCGAGACCTACGAGCAGTACTTC.

V and J are TRBV4-1 and TRBJ2-1; a possible D gene is TRBD2 (6 bases). CDR1 MGHRA and CDR2 YSYEKL come from the germline V gene. CDR3 size: 13 residues. V lost 4 bases to trimming and J lost 8 bases, with 12 bases between them. CDR3 in amino acids: CASSPRASDEQFF. The CDR3 DNA sequence: TGCGCCAGCAGCCCACGAGCTAGCGATGAGCAGTTCTTC.

The rearrangement uses TRBV27 and TRBJ1-1; D unresolved. Deletions cut 3 bases from V and 6 bases from J, with 14 bases between. Germline lookup yields CDR1 MNHEY and CDR2 SMNVEV (reference sequence). This CDR3 spans 14 amino acids. The CDR3 region has the DNA TGTGCCAGCAGTTTGTCCGGGAATTTCCCTGAAGCTTTCTTT. Encoded protein: CASSLSGNFPEAFF.

The rearrangement joins TRBV10-3 to TRBJ2-7; D perhaps matches TRBD1 (6 bases). The CDR3 is made up of 13 amino acids. Germline CDR1 ENHRY, CDR2 SYGVKD. V lost 7 bases and J 5 bases, leaving 15 bases between the germline ends. The CDR3 is CAITSTGSHEQYF. In DNA, the CDR3 is TGTGCCATCACCAGTACAGGGAGCCACGAGCAGTACTTC.

The rearrangement links TRBV4-3 to TRBJ1-1, with D hard to call. Trimming removed 6 bases at V and 1 base at J, with 9 bases between. Per germline, CDR1 LGHNA and CDR2 YSLEER. The CDR3 sequence is 13 residues long. The CDR3 nucleotides are TGCGCCAGCAGTCTGACGGGGAACACTGAAGCTTTCTTT. Its translation is CASSLTGNTEAFF.

The chain couples TRBV10-3 to TRBJ1-1, with unresolved D. The CDR3 spans 13 residues. Germline assignment: CDR1 ENHRY and CDR2 SYGVKD. The V gene lost 10 bases and the J gene lost 4 bases, with 16 bases spanning the gap. CDR3 in amino acids: CATSSGPGTEAFF. The CDR3 nucleotides are TGTGCCACCTCCTCAGGACCGGGCACTGAAGCTTTCTTT.